Listed here are 7 T cell receptor beta chains from one sample, sequenced in a study of blood T cell repertoires in COVID-19. Assay used: immunoSEQ multiplex PCR; TCRdb lists only in-frame clones, some missing. Here the sample spans about 150,000 clones, 83% being singletons. Sequenced material: peripheral blood. All receptors come from an elderly woman with acute or convalescent COVID-19.

Of note for this clone: Other DNA sequences from this sample encode an identical CDR3 as well. This sequence joins TRBV6-6 and TRBJ1-2; possible D gene TRBD1, 6 bases. The germline gives CDR1 MNHNY, CDR2 SVGAGI (reference sequence). The CDR3 runs to 18 residues. Trimming cost V 5 bases and J 5 bases, with 27 bases left between them. CDR3 nucleotide sequence: TGTGCCAGCAGTCTTACTGGGGGCGGTAGGGGGTCGATGTATGGCTACACCTTC. This gives the protein CASSLTGGGRGSMYGYTF.

The V gene is TRBV5-8, the J gene TRBJ2-7; D not resolved. The CDR3 spans 13 residues. CDR1 and CDR2 (germline): SGHTS, YDEGEE. The germline V and J ends were trimmed by 0 bases and 6 bases, with 10 bases remaining between them. CDR3 amino acids: CASSLVRVSEQYF. DNA for the CDR3: TGTGCCAGCAGCTTGGTCCGGGTTTCCGAGCAGTACTTC.

This chain links TRBV23-1 with TRBJ2-4; maybe TRBD1 (6 bases). TRBV23-1 is an open reading frame, and its role is uncertain. The length of the CDR3 is 14 residues. V was cut by 7 bases and J by 2 bases, with 12 bases left in between. The CDR3 is CASNTGLSKNIQYF. CDR3 DNA: TGCGCCAGCAATACAGGGTTGTCCAAAAACATTCAGTACTTC.

This clone was counted between two and nine times. The gene calls are TRBV7-2 and TRBJ2-1; 15 nucleotides align to TRBD2. The junction had 7 bases not matched to a gene; V was cut back by 5 bases and J by 2 bases. From germline, CDR1 is SGHTA and CDR2 FQGNSA. The CDR3 has 18 amino acids. CDR3 DNA sequence: TGTGCCAGCAGCCCTGGACTAGCGGGGGGGCAGCCCTACAATGAGCAGTTCTTC. This gives the protein CASSPGLAGGQPYNEQFF.

The J gene is TRBJ2-7, the V gene TRBV7-2, with TRBD1 matching 9 bases. The germline gives CDR1 SGHTA, CDR2 FQGNSA. V lost 1 base to trimming and J lost 2 bases; unmatched junction nucleotides: 9. The CDR3 consists of 17 residues. The CDR3, as DNA: TGTGCCAGCAGCTTAGTAGTGGGACAGGGTAAGACCTACGAGCAGTACTTC. The encoded protein is CASSLVVGQGKTYEQYF.

A single count supports this clone. This rearrangement joins TRBV4-1 to TRBJ2-4; D possibly corresponds to TRBD1 (6 bases). This CDR3 comprises 14 residues. From germline, CDR1 is MGHRA and CDR2 YSYEKL. The V end lost 5 bases, the J end lost 9 bases, and 17 bases lay between the germline ends. As DNA, the CDR3 is TGCGCCAGCAGCACCGGGACAAACCTCCTCATTCAGTACTTC. Protein sequence: CASSTGTNLLIQYF.

V gene TRBV7-2 combines with J gene TRBJ1-1; 10 bases match TRBD1. The germline V gene encodes CDR1 SGHTA and CDR2 FQGNSA. The junction had 4 bases not matched to a gene; V was cut back by 4 bases and J by 5 bases. The CDR3 has 14 residues. CDR3 sequence: CASSSDRGQTEAFF. CDR3 sequence (DNA): TGTGCCAGCAGCTCCGACAGGGGGCAAACTGAAGCTTTCTTT. Based on the CDR3 plus reference TRBV7-2 and TRBJ1-1, the full variable domain is GAGVSQSPSNKVTEKGKDVELRCDPISGHTALYWYRQSLGQGLEFLIYFQGNSAPDKSGLPSDRFSAERTGGSVSTLTIQRTQQEDSAVYLCASSSDRGQTEAFFGQGTRLTVV.